This TCR beta chain derives from a study of T cells in Graves' hyperthyroidism and ophthalmopathy. General study points: Most clonotypes expanded in thyroid above 0.001 were likewise present in blood. The model made its ophthalmopathy prediction, and onset followed a median about 5.9 months later.

Patients with uncontrolled infections, other autoimmune diseases, pregnancy or lactation were excluded. Diagnoses were made from clinical symptoms, serum measures (thyroxine and TRAb), thyroid ultrasound and orbital computed tomography. This clonotype came up many times. The antigen is unknown. Germline loops: CDR1 MDHEN, CDR2 SYDVKM. The V gene lost 3 bases and the J gene lost 3 bases, with 14 bases spanning the gap. The CDR3 contains 15 residues. The CDR3 regions of TCR beta were amplified from RNA transcripts. RT-PCR in the first round (using the HTBI primer set) targeted the TCR CDR3. TCRdb processed the multiplex PCR reads anew with MiXCR; each CDR3 protein has one entry. This sample has some 600,000 distinct CDR3 sequences, with 11% to 15% found just once.

Sequenced: blood. The rearrangement links TRBV28 to TRBJ2-5; unclear D gene. The clonotype was recovered from a woman in her 30s with Graves' hyperthyroidism that later progressed to Graves' ophthalmopathy. The CDR3 coding sequence is TGTGCCAGCAGTTTTGTTGAAGTGACGAAAGAGACCCAGTACTTC. Amino acid sequence: CASSFVEVTKETQYF.